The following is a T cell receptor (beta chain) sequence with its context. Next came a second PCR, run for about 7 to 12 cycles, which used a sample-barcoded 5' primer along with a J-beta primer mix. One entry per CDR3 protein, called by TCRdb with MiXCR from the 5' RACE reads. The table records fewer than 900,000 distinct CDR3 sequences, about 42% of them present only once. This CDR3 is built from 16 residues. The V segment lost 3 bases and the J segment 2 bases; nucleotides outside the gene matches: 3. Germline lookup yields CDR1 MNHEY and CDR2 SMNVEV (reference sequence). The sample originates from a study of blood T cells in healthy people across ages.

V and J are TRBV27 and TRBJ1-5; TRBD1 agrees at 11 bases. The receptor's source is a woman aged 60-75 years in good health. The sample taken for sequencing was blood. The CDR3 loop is CASSFGTGGGNQPQHF. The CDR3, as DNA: TGTGCCAGCAGTTTCGGGACAGGGGGTGGCAATCAGCCCCAGCATTTT.